This T cell receptor (beta chain) was obtained from a study of PD-1 blockade in classical Hodgkin lymphoma. Findings of the study overall: By C4D1 there was a significant rise in CD4+ TCR diversity but not in CD8+ TCR diversity. Complete responders started with a diversity level that resembled newly diagnosed patients at baseline.

Relapse was seen in all patients after autologous stem cell transplantation, and brentuximab vedotin exposure was variable. Complete response, partial response or progressive disease constituted the best responses recorded. CDR3 length: 13 residues. Germline V gene data show CDR1 as ENHRY and CDR2 as SYGVKD. V shed 9 bases and J shed 2 bases, with 13 bases lying between them. Assay: immunoSEQ multiplex PCR; the TCRdb copy retains only in-frame clones and omits some. Of roughly 150,000 clones in the sample, approximately 80% were seen once. Regarding this clone: The antigen is not known.

The source was peripheral blood mononuclear cells (PBMCs), collected before the second cycle of nivolumab. This receptor was taken from a human donor with classical Hodgkin lymphoma. The rearrangement uses TRBV10-3 and TRBJ2-5; perhaps TRBD2 as D (7 bases). CDR3: CAIRGASQETQYF. CDR3 coding DNA: TGTGCCATTCGGGGGGCCTCACAAGAGACCCAGTACTTC.